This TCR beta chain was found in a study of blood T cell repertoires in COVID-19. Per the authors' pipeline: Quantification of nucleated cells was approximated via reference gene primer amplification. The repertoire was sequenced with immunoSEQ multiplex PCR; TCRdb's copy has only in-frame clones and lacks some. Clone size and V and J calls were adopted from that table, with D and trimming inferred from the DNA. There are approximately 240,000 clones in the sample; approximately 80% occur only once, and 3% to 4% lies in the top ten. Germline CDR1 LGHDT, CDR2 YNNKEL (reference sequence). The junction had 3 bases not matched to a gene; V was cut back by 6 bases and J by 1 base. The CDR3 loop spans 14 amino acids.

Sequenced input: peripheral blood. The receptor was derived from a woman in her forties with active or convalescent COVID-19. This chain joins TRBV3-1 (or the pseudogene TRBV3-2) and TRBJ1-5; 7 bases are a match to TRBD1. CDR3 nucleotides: TGTGCCAGCAGTCGACAGGGAAGCAATCAGCCCCAGCATTTT. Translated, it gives CASSRQGSNQPQHF.